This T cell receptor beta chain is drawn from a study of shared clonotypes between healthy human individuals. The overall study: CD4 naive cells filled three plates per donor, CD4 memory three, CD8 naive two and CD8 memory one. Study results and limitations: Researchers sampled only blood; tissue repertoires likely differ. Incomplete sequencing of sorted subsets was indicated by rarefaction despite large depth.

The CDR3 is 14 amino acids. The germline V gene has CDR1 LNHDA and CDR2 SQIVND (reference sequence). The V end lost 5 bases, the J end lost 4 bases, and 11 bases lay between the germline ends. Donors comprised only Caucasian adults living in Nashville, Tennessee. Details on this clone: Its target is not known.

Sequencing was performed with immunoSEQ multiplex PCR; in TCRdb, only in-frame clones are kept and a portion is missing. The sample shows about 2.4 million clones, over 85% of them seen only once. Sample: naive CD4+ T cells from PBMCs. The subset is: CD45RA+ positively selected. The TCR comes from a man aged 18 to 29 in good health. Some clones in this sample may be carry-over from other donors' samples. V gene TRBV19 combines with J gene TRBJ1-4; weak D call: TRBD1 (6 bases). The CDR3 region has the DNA TGTGCCAGTAGTTTCAGGGGATATAATGAAAAACTGTTTTTT. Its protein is CASSFRGYNEKLFF.